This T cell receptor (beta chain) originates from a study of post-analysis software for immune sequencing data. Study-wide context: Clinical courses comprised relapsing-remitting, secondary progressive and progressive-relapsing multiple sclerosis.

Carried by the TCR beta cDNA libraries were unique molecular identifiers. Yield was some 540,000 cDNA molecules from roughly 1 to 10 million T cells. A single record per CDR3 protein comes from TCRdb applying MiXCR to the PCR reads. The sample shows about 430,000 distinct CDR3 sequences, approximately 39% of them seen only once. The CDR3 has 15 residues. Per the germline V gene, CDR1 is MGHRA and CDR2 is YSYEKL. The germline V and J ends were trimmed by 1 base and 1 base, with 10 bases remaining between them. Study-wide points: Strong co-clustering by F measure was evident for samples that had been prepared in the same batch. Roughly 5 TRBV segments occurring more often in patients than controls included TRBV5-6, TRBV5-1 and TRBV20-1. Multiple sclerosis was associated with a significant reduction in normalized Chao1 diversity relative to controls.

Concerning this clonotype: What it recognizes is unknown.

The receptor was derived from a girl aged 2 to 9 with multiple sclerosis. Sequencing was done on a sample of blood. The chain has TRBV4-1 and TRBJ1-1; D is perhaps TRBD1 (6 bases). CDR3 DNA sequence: TGCGCCAGCAGCCAAGGGGGACATGCGAACACTGAAGCTTTCTTT. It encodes CASSQGGHANTEAFF.